This T cell receptor beta chain was profiled in a study of post-analysis software for immune sequencing data (dated by TCRdb to between 2015 and 2016). About the investigation overall: The recorded disease courses included relapsing-remitting, secondary progressive and progressive-relapsing multiple sclerosis, and some patients had no subtype annotation. A subset of samples was prepared in parallel using single-end sample barcoding, then pooled and co-amplified after Illumina adapter ligation. The patient repertoires were set against about 10 previously published healthy control repertoires from donors whose ages ranged from about 6 to 26 years. Broad study findings and their caveats: The control group was slightly older than the multiple sclerosis patient group. When samples were clustered directly using the F measure, samples prepared in the same batch co-clustered strongly, which prompted a batch-effect correction. Compared with controls, multiple sclerosis patients had significantly lower normalized Chao1 diversity, a finding suggesting substantial peripheral T-cell clonal expansion.

Remarks on this clonotype: Its antigen specificity is not known. Base quality data are lacking; no much larger clone is found one base away.

TCR beta repertoires were profiled from peripheral blood of under 15 young patients with multiple sclerosis to demonstrate the VDJtools post-analysis software. Multiple sclerosis patients were children and adolescents aged about 6 to 16 years. Libraries were constructed by PCR. The run used an Illumina HiSeq 2500. To reduce PCR and sequencing biases, unique molecular identifiers were built into the TCR beta cDNA libraries. Roughly 500,000 cDNA molecules were obtained per 1 to 10 million input T cells, so each molecule approximated one T cell. The same protocol used for the earlier healthy control dataset was applied to prepare and sequence the patient libraries. Samples belonging to the same batch were prepared together, multiplexed and sequenced on a shared HiSeq lane. The study's own analysis went as follows. MIGEC was used to process the raw barcoded reads, and molecular identifier groups with only a single read were discarded before consensus assembly and CDR3 extraction. Clonotype tables were post-analysed with VDJtools, normalizing diversity by down-sampling all datasets to the smallest sample size. To correct batch-related cross-sample contamination, repertoire overlap clustering matched CDR3 amino acid sequences but not nucleotide sequences. The public reads were reprocessed in TCRdb via fastp at Q25 and MiXCR, keeping in-frame beta chains. Entries that share a CDR3 protein sequence are merged under the most common genes and DNA. Here the V and J calls rest on TCRdb's processing, not on the authors' analysis. The sample table shows under 650,000 distinct CDR3 sequences, and roughly 47% are seen once. Over 1.5% of the sample belongs to the ten largest clones.

What was sequenced was blood. This receptor was identified in a girl aged 10-17 years with multiple sclerosis.

The sequence in DNA is TGTGCCAGCAGCGTCGAGCGGACCTCCTACGAGCAGTACTTC. The translation is CASSVERTSYEQYF. The receptor chain draws on TRBV4-2 and TRBJ2-7; D gene: possibly TRBD2, on 5 matching bases. The CDR3 has 14 amino acids, counting the end cysteine and phenylalanine. This entry keeps only the CDR3 DNA: 42 bases, framed from base 1. The V and J ends are trimmed by 5 bases and 0 bases, leaving 11 bases between them. Via the germline V gene, CDR1 is LGHNA and CDR2 YNFKEQ.